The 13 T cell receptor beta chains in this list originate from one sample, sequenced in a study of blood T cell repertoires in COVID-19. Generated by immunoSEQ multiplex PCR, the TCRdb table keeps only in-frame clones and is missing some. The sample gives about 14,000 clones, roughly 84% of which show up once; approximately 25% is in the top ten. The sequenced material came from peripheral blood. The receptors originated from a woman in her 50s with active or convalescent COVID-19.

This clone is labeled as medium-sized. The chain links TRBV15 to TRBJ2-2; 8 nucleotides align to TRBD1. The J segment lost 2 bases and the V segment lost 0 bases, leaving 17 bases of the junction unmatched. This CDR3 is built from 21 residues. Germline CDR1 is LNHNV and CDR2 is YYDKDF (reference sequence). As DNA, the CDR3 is TGTGCCACCAGCAGAGAGCGAACAGGGGGACTTACCCCCCGAAACACCGGGGAGCTGTTTTTT. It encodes CATSRERTGGLTPRNTGELFF.

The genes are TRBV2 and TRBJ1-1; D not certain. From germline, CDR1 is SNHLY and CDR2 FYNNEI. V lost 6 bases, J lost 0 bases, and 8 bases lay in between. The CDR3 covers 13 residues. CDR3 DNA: TGTGCCAGCAGATTGACAATGAACACTGAAGCTTTCTTT. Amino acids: CASRLTMNTEAFF.

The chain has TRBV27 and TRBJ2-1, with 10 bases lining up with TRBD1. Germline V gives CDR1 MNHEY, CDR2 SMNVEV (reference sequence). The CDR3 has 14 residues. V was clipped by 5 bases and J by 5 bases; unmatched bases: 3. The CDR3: CASSKDRGDNEQFF. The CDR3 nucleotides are TGTGCCAGCAGTAAGGACAGGGGGGACAATGAGCAGTTCTTC.

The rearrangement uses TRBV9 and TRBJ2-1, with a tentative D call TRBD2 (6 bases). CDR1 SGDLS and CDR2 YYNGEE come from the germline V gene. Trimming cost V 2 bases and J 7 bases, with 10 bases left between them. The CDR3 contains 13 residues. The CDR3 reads CASSVGTENEQFF. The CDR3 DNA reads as TGTGCCAGCAGCGTCGGGACTGAGAATGAGCAGTTCTTC.

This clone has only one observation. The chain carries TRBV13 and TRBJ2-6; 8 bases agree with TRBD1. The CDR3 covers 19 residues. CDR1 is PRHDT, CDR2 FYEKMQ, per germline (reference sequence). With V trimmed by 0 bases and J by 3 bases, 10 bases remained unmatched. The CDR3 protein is CASSLGQDRAEYGANVLTF. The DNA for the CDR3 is TGTGCCAGCAGCTTAGGCCAGGACAGGGCAGAGTATGGGGCCAACGTCCTGACTTTC.

For the CDR3, the DNA is TGTGCCAGCAGTCCGCGGGACCGCCCCCCGGTGAACACTGAAGCTTTCTTT. Translating gives CASSPRDRPPVNTEAFF. The chain joins TRBV28 to TRBJ1-1; D possibly corresponds to TRBD1 (5 bases). This CDR3 comprises 17 residues. V was clipped by 5 bases and J by 0 bases, with 19 bases between them. Germline V CDR1 and CDR2: MDHEN, SYDVKM.

CDR3 sequence (DNA): TGCGCCAGCAGCTTGGCCGAGCAGGGCACAGATACGCAGTATTTT. This translates into CASSLAEQGTDTQYF. The V and J genes are TRBV5-1 and TRBJ2-3, with D unresolved. V was clipped by 0 bases and J by 1 base, with 9 bases between them. In germline, CDR1 is SGHRS, CDR2 YFSETQ. The CDR3 is made up of 15 amino acids.

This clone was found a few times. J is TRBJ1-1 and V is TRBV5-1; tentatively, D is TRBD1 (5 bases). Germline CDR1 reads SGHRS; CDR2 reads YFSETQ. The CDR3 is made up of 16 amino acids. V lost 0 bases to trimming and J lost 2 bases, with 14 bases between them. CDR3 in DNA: TGCGCCAGCAGCTTGGCGTTTGGGGGGATCAACACTGAAGCTTTCTTT. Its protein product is CASSLAFGGINTEAFF.

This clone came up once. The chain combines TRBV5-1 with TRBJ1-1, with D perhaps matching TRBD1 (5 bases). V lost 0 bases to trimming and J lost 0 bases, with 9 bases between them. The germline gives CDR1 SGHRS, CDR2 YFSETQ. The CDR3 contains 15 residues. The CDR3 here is CASSLDQGMNTEAFF. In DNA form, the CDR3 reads TGCGCCAGCAGCTTGGATCAGGGAATGAACACTGAAGCTTTCTTT. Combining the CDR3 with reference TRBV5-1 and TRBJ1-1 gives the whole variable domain KAGVTQTPRYLIKTRGQQVTLSCSPISGHRSVSWYQQTPGQGLQFLFEYFSETQRNKGNFPGRFSGRQFSNSRSEMNVSTLELGDSALYLCASSLDQGMNTEAFFGQGTRLTVV.

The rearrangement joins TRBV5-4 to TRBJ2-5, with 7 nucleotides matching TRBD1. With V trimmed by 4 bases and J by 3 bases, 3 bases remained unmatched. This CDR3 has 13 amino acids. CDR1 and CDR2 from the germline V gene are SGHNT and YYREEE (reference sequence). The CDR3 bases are TGTGCCAGCAGCGCGGACAGGAAAGAGACCCAGTACTTC. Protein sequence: CASSADRKETQYF.

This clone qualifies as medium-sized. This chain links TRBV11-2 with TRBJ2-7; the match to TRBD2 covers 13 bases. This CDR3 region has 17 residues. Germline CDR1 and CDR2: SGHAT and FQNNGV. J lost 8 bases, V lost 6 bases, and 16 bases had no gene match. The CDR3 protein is CASRAEETGTSGAQQYF. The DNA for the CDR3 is TGTGCCAGCAGAGCTGAAGAAACCGGGACTAGCGGGGCCCAGCAGTACTTC.

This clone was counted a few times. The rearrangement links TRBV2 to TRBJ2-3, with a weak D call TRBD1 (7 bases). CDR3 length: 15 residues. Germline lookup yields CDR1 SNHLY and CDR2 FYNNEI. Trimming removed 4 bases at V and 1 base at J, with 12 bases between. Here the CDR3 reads CASSVGGGGTDTQYF. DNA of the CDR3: TGTGCCAGCAGTGTAGGAGGGGGCGGCACAGATACGCAGTATTTT. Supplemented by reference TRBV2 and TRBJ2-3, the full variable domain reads EPEVTQTPSHQVTQMGQEVILRCVPISNHLYFYWYRQILGQKVEFLVSFYNNEISEKSEIFDDQFSVERPDGSNFTLKIRSTKLEDSAMYFCASSVGGGGTDTQYFGPGTRLTVL.

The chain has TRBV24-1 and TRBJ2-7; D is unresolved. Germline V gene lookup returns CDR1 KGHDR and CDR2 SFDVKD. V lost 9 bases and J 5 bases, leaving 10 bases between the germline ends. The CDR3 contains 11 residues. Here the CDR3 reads CATPSRHEQYF. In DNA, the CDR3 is TGTGCCACCCCGAGCCGCCACGAGCAGTACTTC.